Detailed here is one T cell receptor beta chain. V was pared by 1 base and J by 5 bases, with 5 bases between. CDR1 and CDR2 from the germline V gene are SGHTA and FQGNSA. CDR3 length: 12 residues. The table came from immunoSEQ multiplex PCR; TCRdb's copy has only in-frame clones and leaves some out. The sample consists of 150,000 or so clones, about 80% of them appearing once. This entry belongs to a study of blood T cell repertoires in COVID-19. The sample was peripheral blood. This chain connects TRBV7-2 to TRBJ1-1; no definite D call. The source is a woman aged 55-75 years with COVID-19, enrolled during active disease. CDR3 region: CASSLVLTEAFF. Written as DNA, the CDR3 is TGTGCCAGCAGCTTAGTTCTTACTGAAGCTTTCTTT.